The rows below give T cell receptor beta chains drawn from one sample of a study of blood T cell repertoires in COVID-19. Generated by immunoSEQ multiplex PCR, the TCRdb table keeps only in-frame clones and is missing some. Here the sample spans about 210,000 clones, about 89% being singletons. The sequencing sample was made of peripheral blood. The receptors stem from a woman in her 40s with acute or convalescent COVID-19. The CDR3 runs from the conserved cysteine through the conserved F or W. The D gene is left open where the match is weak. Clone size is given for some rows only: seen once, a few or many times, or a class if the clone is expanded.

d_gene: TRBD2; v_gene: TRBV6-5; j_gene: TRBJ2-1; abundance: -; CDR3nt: TGTGCCAGCAGTTACTACGGGCGGGGGGCCGACAATGAGCAGTTCTTC; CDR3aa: CASSYYGRGADNEQFF
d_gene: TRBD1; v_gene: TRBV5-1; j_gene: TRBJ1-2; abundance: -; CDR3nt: TGCGCCAGCAGCGAACGGGACAGTCCTAACTATGGCTACACCTTC; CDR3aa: CASSERDSPNYGYTF
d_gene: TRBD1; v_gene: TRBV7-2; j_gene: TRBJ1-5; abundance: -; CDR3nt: TGTGCCAGCAGCGGGGGGACAGGGGGCAATCAGCCCCAGCATTTT; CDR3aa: CASSGGTGGNQPQHF
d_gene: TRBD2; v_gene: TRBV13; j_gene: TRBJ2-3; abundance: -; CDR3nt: TGTGCCAGCAGCTTGGGTAGCGGGGGCACAGATACGCAGTATTTT; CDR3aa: CASSLGSGGTDTQYF
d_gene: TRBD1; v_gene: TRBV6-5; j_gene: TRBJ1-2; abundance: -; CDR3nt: TGTGCCAGCTCCCCCGCCTCGGGACAGGACTATGGCTACACCTTC; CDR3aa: CASSPASGQDYGYTF
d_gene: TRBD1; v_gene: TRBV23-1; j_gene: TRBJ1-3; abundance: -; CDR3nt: TGCGCCAGCAGTCAATCTTTCAGGGGGCGGATTGGAAACACCATATATTTT; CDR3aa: CASSQSFRGRIGNTIYF
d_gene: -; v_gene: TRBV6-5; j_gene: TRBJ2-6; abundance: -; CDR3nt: TGTGCCAGCGGGCGGGATAACTCTGGGGCCAACGTCCTGACTTTC; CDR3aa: CASGRDNSGANVLTF
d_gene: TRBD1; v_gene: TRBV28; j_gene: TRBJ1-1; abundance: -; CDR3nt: TGTGCCAGCAGTCGACAGGGCCGGACTGAAGCTTTCTTT; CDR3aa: CASSRQGRTEAFF
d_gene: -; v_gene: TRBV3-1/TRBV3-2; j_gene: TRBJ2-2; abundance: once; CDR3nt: TGTGCCAGCAGCTACTACGCGGGTGTAAACACCGGGGAGCTGTTTTTT; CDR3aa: CASSYYAGVNTGELFF
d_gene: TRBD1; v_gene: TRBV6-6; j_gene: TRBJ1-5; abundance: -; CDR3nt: TGTGCCAGCACCAGGGGGACGATCAATCAGCCCCAGCATTTT; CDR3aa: CASTRGTINQPQHF